One and the same sample provided the 26 T cell receptor beta chains below, sequenced in a study of shared clonotypes between healthy human individuals. Sequencing used immunoSEQ multiplex PCR; TCRdb keeps in-frame clones, though not all of them. The sample has some 740,000 clones; nearly 95% are singletons. CD45RO-negative, CCR7-selected cells formed the naive CD8 fraction, which excluded terminally differentiated effector memory CD45RA+ cells. The specimen was naive CD8+ T cells sorted from blood. The receptors come from a man younger than 40 in good health.

This rearrangement joins TRBV27 to TRBJ2-1; D gene uncertain. This CDR3 has 12 residues. Germline CDR1 is MNHEY and CDR2 is SMNVEV (reference sequence). The V and J ends lost 4 bases and 10 bases respectively, with 11 bases between them. The CDR3 DNA reads as TGTGCCAGCAGTTCGACTGGGCGGGAGCAGTTCTTC. This codes for CASSSTGREQFF.

The V and J genes are TRBV14 and TRBJ1-2, with D tentatively TRBD1 (5 bases). Trimming left V 1 base short and J 2 bases short, with 8 bases between. The CDR3 is 14 amino acids. CDR1 SGHDN and CDR2 FVKESK come from the germline V gene. CDR3 bases: TGTGCCAGCAGCCAAGTTGGGGGGAACTATGGCTACACCTTC. It translates to CASSQVGGNYGYTF.

V is TRBV9 and J is TRBJ2-5, with 11 nucleotides matching TRBD1. This CDR3 contains 15 residues. The ends lost 0 bases at V and 4 bases at J; junction bases unmatched: 2. Germline V gene data show CDR1 as SGDLS and CDR2 as YYNGEE. The CDR3 nucleotides are TGTGCCAGCAGCGTAGTGGACAGGGGGCGAGAGACCCAGTACTTC. It encodes CASSVVDRGRETQYF.

The chain is built from TRBV11-2 and TRBJ2-4; 10 bases line up with TRBD2. Trimming at V came to 5 bases and at J to 0 bases, leaving 13 bases not matched to a gene. Germline V gives CDR1 SGHAT, CDR2 FQNNGV. The CDR3 totals 19 residues. This CDR3 is CASSTSRTSGPLAKNIQYF. DNA for the CDR3: TGTGCCAGCAGCACCTCTCGGACTAGCGGACCTCTAGCCAAAAACATTCAGTACTTC.

As concerns this clone: The sample carries other DNA sequences with the same CDR3. The V gene is TRBV5-1, the J gene TRBJ2-3; D remains ambiguous. Germline lookup yields CDR1 SGHRS and CDR2 YFSETQ. Trimming removed 4 bases at V and 4 bases at J, with 10 bases between. The length of the CDR3 is 13 residues. In DNA, the CDR3 is TGCGCCAGCAGCCTCGAGAACGCAGATACGCAGTATTTT. Translating it yields CASSLENADTQYF. Looking up the rest from reference TRBV5-1 and TRBJ2-3 gives the full variable domain: KAGVTQTPRYLIKTRGQQVTLSCSPISGHRSVSWYQQTPGQGLQFLFEYFSETQRNKGNFPGRFSGRQFSNSRSEMNVSTLELGDSALYLCASSLENADTQYFGPGTRLTVL.

This chain connects TRBV2 to TRBJ2-7; D call uncertain. The CDR3 spans 14 residues. The germline V and J ends were trimmed by 3 bases and 2 bases, with 11 bases remaining between them. CDR1 SNHLY and CDR2 FYNNEI come from the germline V gene. CDR3: CASSDSTVPYEQYF. For the CDR3, the DNA is TGTGCCAGCAGTGATTCCACCGTCCCCTACGAGCAGTACTTC.

This clone has only one observation. The genes are TRBV15 and TRBJ1-1; a weak D match, TRBD1 (5 bases). Trimming removed 2 bases from V and 1 base from J, with 11 bases in between. The CDR3 is made up of 15 amino acids. Germline CDR1 is LNHNV and CDR2 is YYDKDF (reference sequence). This chain's CDR3 is CATSRIGTGNTEAFF. The CDR3 coding sequence is TGTGCCACCAGCAGAATCGGAACAGGGAACACTGAAGCTTTCTTT.

The chain links TRBV7-9 to TRBJ2-2, with 9 nucleotides matching TRBD1. CDR3 length: 16 residues. V was clipped by 5 bases and J by 1 base; unmatched bases: 5. Germline V CDR1 and CDR2: SEHNR, FQNEAQ (reference sequence). CDR3 region: CASSTWDRVNTGELFF. CDR3 nucleotides: TGTGCCAGCAGCACGTGGGACAGGGTGAACACCGGGGAGCTGTTTTTT. The full variable domain, with the rest looked up from reference TRBV7-9 and TRBJ2-2, is DTGVSQNPRHKITKRGQNVTFRCDPISEHNRLYWYRQTLGQGPEFLTYFQNEAQLEKSRLLSDRFSAERPKGSFSTLEIQRTEQGDSAMYLCASSTWDRVNTGELFFGEGSRLTVL.

The gene calls are TRBV9 and TRBJ2-7, with 11 nucleotides matching TRBD2. Trimming at V came to 3 bases and at J to 2 bases, leaving 4 bases not matched to a gene. The CDR3 has 15 residues. Germline V gene data show CDR1 as SGDLS and CDR2 as YYNGEE. CDR3 sequence: CASSALAGDAYEQYF. For the CDR3, the DNA is TGTGCCAGCAGCGCACTAGCGGGGGACGCCTACGAGCAGTACTTC.

This chain links TRBV7-6 with TRBJ1-1, with unresolved D. The V and J ends lost 5 bases and 1 base respectively, with 11 bases between them. Germline-derived CDR1 and CDR2 are SGHVS and FNYEAQ. The CDR3 runs to 14 residues. This CDR3 reads CASSARAANTEAFF. As DNA, the CDR3 is TGTGCCAGCAGCGCACGGGCCGCGAACACTGAAGCTTTCTTT. Looking up the rest from reference TRBV7-6 and TRBJ1-1 gives the full variable domain: GAGVSQSPRYKVTKRGQDVALRCDPISGHVSLYWYRQALGQGPEFLTYFNYEAQQDKSGLPNDRFSAERPEGSISTLTIQRTEQRDSAMYRCASSARAANTEAFFGQGTRLTVV.

V usage is TRBV7-9 and J usage is TRBJ2-7, with unresolved D. The V gene's germline CDR1 is SEHNR and CDR2 FQNEAQ (reference sequence). Trimming removed 0 bases at V and 0 bases at J, with 3 bases between. The CDR3 length is 13 residues. The CDR3 region has the DNA TGTGCCAGCAGCTTAGCGGTCTCCTACGAGCAGTACTTC. The encoded protein is CASSLAVSYEQYF. Combining the CDR3 with reference TRBV7-9 and TRBJ2-7 gives the whole variable domain DTGVSQNPRHKITKRGQNVTFRCDPISEHNRLYWYRQTLGQGPEFLTYFQNEAQLEKSRLLSDRFSAERPKGSFSTLEIQRTEQGDSAMYLCASSLAVSYEQYFGPGTRLTVT.

The V call is TRBV28, the J call TRBJ1-1, with D possibly TRBD1 on 5 matching bases. CDR3 size: 17 residues. In germline, CDR1 is MDHEN, CDR2 SYDVKM. The V and J ends lost 2 bases and 5 bases respectively, with 21 bases between them. The CDR3: CASSLIGIGHGDTEAFF. For the CDR3, the DNA is TGTGCCAGCAGTTTAATCGGGATAGGACACGGTGATACTGAAGCTTTCTTT.

The chain carries TRBV11-3 and TRBJ2-1; D gene unclear. There are 12 residues in the CDR3. Germline V CDR1 and CDR2: SGHNT, YENEEA. V dropped 5 bases and J dropped 4 bases, with 6 bases sitting between them. The CDR3 DNA reads as TGTGCCAGCAGCCAAGATTACAATGAGCAGTTCTTC. Protein sequence: CASSQDYNEQFF.

The chain links TRBV12-5 to TRBJ2-2, with D perhaps assigned TRBD1 or TRBD2 (6 bases each). The germline V and J ends were trimmed by 0 bases and 6 bases, with 23 bases remaining between them. CDR3 length equals 19 residues. From germline, CDR1 is LGHNT and CDR2 FRNRAP. The DNA of the CDR3 is TGTGCTAGTGGTTTGGTACTAGGCAGGGGCCTAGCGATACCCGGGGAGCTGTTTTTT. Translating it yields CASGLVLGRGLAIPGELFF. The entire variable domain, with the rest obtained from reference TRBV12-5 and TRBJ2-2, is as follows: DARVTQTPRHKVTEMGQEVTMRCQPILGHNTVFWYRQTMMQGLELLAYFRNRAPLDDSGMPKDRFSAEMPDATLATLKIQPSEPRDSAVYFCASGLVLGRGLAIPGELFFGEGSRLTVL.

V and J are TRBV15 and TRBJ2-3; 9 positions match TRBD1. CDR3 length: 17 residues. Germline CDR1 LNHNV, CDR2 YYDKDF (reference sequence). The J segment lost 5 bases and the V segment lost 2 bases, leaving 11 bases of the junction unmatched. CDR3 in DNA: TGTGCCACCAGCAGACCGTCTATACAGGGGGCCGAAGATACGCAGTATTTT. Translation: CATSRPSIQGAEDTQYF.

The rearrangement joins TRBV29-1 to TRBJ2-2; possible D gene TRBD2, 6 bases. This CDR3 spans 16 amino acids. Germline assignment: CDR1 SQVTM and CDR2 ANQGSEA. Between the trimmed V and J ends, which lost 4 bases and 1 base, there was a span of 16 bases. CDR3 loop: CSVVGIRAGNTGELFF. The CDR3 nucleotides are TGCAGCGTTGTGGGGATTCGAGCGGGGAACACCGGGGAGCTGTTTTTT.

The chain couples TRBV6-6 to TRBJ1-1; D call uncertain. Germline-derived CDR1 and CDR2 are MNHNY and SVGAGI (reference sequence). Trimming took off 6 bases at V and 6 bases at J, with 8 bases between the two ends. The CDR3 runs 11 residues. The CDR3 region is CASSTNSEAFF. The CDR3 DNA sequence: TGTGCCAGCAGCACTAACTCTGAAGCTTTCTTT.

The chain employs TRBV28 and TRBJ2-7; perhaps D is TRBD1 or TRBD2 (5 bases each). Looked up from germline, CDR1 is MDHEN and CDR2 is SYDVKM. This CDR3 has 14 residues. With 3 bases removed from V and 0 bases from J, the gap between germline ends came to 9 bases. The CDR3 DNA sequence: TGTGCCAGCAGTTTGGGTGGGGGCTCCTACGAGCAGTACTTC. Translated: CASSLGGGSYEQYF.

J is TRBJ1-3 and V is TRBV18; perhaps TRBD1 as D (5 bases). V lost 0 bases, J lost 0 bases, and 9 bases lay in between. Germline lookup yields CDR1 KGHSH and CDR2 LQKENI. CDR3 size: 16 residues. CDR3 in DNA: TGTGCCAGCTCACCACCGGGACCAAACTCTGGAAACACCATATATTTT. It yields the protein CASSPPGPNSGNTIYF.

The chain combines TRBV7-3 with TRBJ2-1; D ambiguous. Germline CDR1 SGHTA, CDR2 FQGTGA. This CDR3 contains 16 residues. V lost 5 bases to trimming and J lost 8 bases, with 22 bases between them. In nucleotides, the CDR3 is TGTGCCAGCAGCCCCTACCCAGGCGGATCTGAGGATGAGCAGTTCTTC. Its protein is CASSPYPGGSEDEQFF.

This sequence joins TRBV18 and TRBJ2-1; 7 bases line up with TRBD2. The CDR3 totals 16 residues. Germline assignment: CDR1 KGHSH and CDR2 LQKENI. With V trimmed by 2 bases and J by 9 bases, 13 bases remained unmatched. The CDR3 DNA sequence: TGTGCCAGCTCACCATCCCTGAGGTTGGGGGGGGGTGAGCAGTTCTTC. This codes for CASSPSLRLGGGEQFF.

This chain uses TRBV4-2 with TRBJ2-3; TRBD2 matches at 16 bases. The CDR3 spans 18 residues. The ends lost 4 bases at V and 5 bases at J; junction bases unmatched: 9. CDR1 and CDR2 (germline): LGHNA, YNFKEQ. Here the CDR3 DNA reads TGTGCCAGCAGCCCGATAATCGGGACTAGCGGGAGGGTAGATACGCAGTATTTT. This encodes CASSPIIGTSGRVDTQYF.

The chain links TRBV11-2 to TRBJ2-1, with TRBD1 as a possible D gene (6 bases). This CDR3 comprises 15 residues. The ends were cut back, 6 bases at V and 2 bases at J, with 14 bases in the middle. The germline V gene has CDR1 SGHAT and CDR2 FQNNGV. DNA for the CDR3: TGTGCCAGCAGGGGACAATTACACCCCTACAATGAGCAGTTCTTC. Encoded protein: CASRGQLHPYNEQFF.

V usage is TRBV7-8 and J usage is TRBJ2-1, with 8 nucleotides matching TRBD2. This CDR3 has 18 residues. V was clipped by 1 base and J by 0 bases; unmatched bases: 8. The germline CDR1 and CDR2 sequences are SGHVS and FQNEAQ. The CDR3 here is CASSLVPMTSASYNEQFF. CDR3 nucleotide sequence: TGTGCCAGCAGCTTAGTCCCTATGACTAGCGCCTCCTACAATGAGCAGTTCTTC.

A single count supports this clone. This chain connects TRBV19 to TRBJ2-7; TRBD1 matches 9 bases. After removal of 1 base from V and 1 base from J, the junction contained 8 bases not matched to a gene. Germline CDR1 reads LNHDA; CDR2 reads SQIVND (reference sequence). This CDR3 is 17 amino acids long. The CDR3 loop reads CASSIAPFGQGSYEQYF. DNA of the CDR3: TGTGCCAGTAGTATAGCCCCATTTGGACAGGGGTCCTACGAGCAGTACTTC.

This chain links TRBV5-4 with TRBJ2-5, with D perhaps matching TRBD1 (6 bases). Trimming removed 4 bases at V and 5 bases at J, with 18 bases between. The CDR3 has 15 amino acids. The germline V gene encodes CDR1 SGHNT and CDR2 YYREEE (reference sequence). CDR3: CASSPIQGRRETQYF. For the CDR3, the DNA is TGTGCCAGCAGCCCAATCCAGGGGCGGAGGGAGACCCAGTACTTC.